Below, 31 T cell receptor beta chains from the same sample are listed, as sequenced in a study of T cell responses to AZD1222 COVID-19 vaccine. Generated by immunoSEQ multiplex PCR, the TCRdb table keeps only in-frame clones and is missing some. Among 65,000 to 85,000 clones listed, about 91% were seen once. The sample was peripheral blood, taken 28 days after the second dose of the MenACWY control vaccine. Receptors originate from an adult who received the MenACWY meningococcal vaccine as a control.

CDR3 sequence: CASSYAAGTGYGYTF. CDR3 bases: TGTGCCAGCAGTTACGCCGCCGGGACAGGGTACGGCTACACCTTC. The genes are TRBV6-5 and TRBJ1-2; 9 bases align to TRBD1. With 2 bases clipped from V and 8 bases from J, the junction kept 9 bases outside the gene matches. The CDR3 totals 15 residues. CDR1 and CDR2 (germline): MNHEY, SVGAGI.

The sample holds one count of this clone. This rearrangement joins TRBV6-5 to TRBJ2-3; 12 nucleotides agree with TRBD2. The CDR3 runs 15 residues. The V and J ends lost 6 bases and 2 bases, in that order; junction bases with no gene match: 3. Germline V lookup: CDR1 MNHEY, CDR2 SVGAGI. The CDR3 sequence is CASSGLAGPTDTQYF. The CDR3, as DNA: TGTGCCAGCAGCGGACTAGCGGGGCCCACAGATACGCAGTATTTT.

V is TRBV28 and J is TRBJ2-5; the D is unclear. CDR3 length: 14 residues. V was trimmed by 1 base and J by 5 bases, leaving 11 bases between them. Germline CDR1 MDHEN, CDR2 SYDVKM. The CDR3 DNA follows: TGTGCCAGCAGTTTATCAGTATCAAAGGAGACCCAGTACTTC. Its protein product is CASSLSVSKETQYF. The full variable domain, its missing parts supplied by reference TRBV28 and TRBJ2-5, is DVKVTQSSRYLVKRTGEKVFLECVQDMDHENMFWYRQDPGLGLRLIYFSYDVKMKEKGDIPEGYSVSREKKERFSLILESASTNQTSMYLCASSLSVSKETQYFGPGTRLLVL.

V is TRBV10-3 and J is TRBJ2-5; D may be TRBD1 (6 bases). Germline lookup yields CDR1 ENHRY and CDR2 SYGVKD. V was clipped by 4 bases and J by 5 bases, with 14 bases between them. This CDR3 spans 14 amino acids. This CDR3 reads CAISGGLGDETQYF. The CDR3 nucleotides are TGTGCCATCAGTGGGGGGCTAGGGGACGAGACCCAGTACTTC.

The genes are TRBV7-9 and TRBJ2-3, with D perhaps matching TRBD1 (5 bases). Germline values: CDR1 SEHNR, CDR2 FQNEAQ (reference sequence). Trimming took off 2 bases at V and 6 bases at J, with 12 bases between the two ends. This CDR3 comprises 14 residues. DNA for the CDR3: TGTGCCAGCAGCTTATCAGGGTTGCCGGATACGCAGTATTTT. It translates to CASSLSGLPDTQYF.

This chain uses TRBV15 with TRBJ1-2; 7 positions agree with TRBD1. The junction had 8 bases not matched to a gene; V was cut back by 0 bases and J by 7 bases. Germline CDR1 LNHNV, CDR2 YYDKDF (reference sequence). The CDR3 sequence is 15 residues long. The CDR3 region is CATSRDGTESSGYTF. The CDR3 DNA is TGTGCCACCAGCAGAGATGGGACAGAATCGTCTGGCTACACCTTC.

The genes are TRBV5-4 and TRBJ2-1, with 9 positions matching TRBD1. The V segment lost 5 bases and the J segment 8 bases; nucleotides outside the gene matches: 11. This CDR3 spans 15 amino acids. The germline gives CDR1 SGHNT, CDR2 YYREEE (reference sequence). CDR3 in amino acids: CASRKWDRVGDEQFF. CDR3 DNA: TGTGCCAGCAGGAAGTGGGACAGGGTAGGCGATGAGCAGTTCTTC.

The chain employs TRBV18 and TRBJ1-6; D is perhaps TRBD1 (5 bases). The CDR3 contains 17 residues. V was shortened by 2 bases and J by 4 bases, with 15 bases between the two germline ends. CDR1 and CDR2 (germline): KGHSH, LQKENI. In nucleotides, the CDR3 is TGTGCCAGCTCACCAAGTCCTGTGAAGGGGTATAATTCACCCCTCCACTTT. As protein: CASSPSPVKGYNSPLHF.

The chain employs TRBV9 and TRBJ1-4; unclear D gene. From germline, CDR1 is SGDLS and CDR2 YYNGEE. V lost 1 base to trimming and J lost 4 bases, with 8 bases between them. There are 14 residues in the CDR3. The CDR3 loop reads CASSVSPHNEKLFF. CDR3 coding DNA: TGTGCCAGCAGCGTAAGCCCTCATAATGAAAAACTGTTTTTT.

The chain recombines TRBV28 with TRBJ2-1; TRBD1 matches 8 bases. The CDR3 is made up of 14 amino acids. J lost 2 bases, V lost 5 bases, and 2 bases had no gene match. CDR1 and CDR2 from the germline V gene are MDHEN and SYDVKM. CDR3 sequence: CASSAGGPYNEQFF. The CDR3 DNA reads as TGTGCCAGCAGTGCAGGGGGCCCCTACAATGAGCAGTTCTTC.

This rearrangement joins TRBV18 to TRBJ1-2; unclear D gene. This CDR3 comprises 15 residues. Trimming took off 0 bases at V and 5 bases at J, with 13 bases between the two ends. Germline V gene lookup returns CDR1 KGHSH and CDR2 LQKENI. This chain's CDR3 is CASSPPVREFYGYTF. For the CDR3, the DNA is TGTGCCAGCTCACCACCGGTTAGAGAATTTTATGGCTACACCTTC.

This chain's CDR3 is CASIGTGEAFF. The CDR3 region has the DNA TGTGCCAGCATCGGGACAGGGGAAGCTTTCTTT. V gene TRBV3-1 (or the pseudogene TRBV3-2) combines with J gene TRBJ1-1; 9 bases are shared with TRBD1. The CDR3 consists of 11 residues. V shed 7 bases, J shed 8 bases, and the junction held 2 bases outside the gene matches. CDR1 LGHDT and CDR2 YNNKEL come from the germline V gene (reference sequence).

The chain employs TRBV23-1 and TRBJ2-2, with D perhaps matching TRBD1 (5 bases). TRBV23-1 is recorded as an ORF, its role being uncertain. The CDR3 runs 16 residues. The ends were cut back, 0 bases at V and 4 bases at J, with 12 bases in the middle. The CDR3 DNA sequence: TGCGCCAGCAGTCAATCGTTCGACAGTCGCACCGGGGAGCTGTTTTTT. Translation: CASSQSFDSRTGELFF.

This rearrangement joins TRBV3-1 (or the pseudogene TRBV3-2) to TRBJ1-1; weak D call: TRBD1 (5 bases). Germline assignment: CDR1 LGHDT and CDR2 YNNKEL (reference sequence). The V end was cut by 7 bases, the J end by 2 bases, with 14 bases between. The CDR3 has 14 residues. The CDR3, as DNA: TGTGCCAGCACTAAGTCCGACAGTAACACTGAAGCTTTCTTT. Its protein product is CASTKSDSNTEAFF.

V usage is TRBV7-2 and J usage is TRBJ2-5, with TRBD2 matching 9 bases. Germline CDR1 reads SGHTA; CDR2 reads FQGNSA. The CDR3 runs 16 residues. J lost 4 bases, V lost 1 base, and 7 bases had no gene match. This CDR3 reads CASSLVGGGAVETQYF. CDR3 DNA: TGTGCCAGCAGCTTAGTGGGCGGGGGGGCCGTAGAGACCCAGTACTTC.

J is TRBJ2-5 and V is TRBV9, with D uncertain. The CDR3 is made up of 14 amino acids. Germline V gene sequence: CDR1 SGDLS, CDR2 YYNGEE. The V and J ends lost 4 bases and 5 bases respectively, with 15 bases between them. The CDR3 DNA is TGTGCCAGCAGCTCCGACCCCAAAGGGGAGACCCAGTACTTC. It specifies CASSSDPKGETQYF.

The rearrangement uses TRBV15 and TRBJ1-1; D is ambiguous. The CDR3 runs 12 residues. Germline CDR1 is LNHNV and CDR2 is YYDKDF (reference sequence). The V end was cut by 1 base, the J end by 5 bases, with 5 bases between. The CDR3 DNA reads TGTGCCACCAGCAGAGCTACAACTGAAGCTTTCTTT. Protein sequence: CATSRATTEAFF.

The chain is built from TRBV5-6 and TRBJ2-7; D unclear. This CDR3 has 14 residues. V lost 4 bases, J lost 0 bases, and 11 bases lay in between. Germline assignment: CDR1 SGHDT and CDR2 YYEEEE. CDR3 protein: CASSARLISYEQYF. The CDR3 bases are TGTGCCAGCAGCGCTCGACTGATCTCCTACGAGCAGTACTTC.

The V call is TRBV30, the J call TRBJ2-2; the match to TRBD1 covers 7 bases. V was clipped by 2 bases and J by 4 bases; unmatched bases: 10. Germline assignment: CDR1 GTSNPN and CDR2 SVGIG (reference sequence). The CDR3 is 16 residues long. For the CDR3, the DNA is TGTGCCTGGAGTCACCCCGCGGCAGGGGGCACCGGGGAGCTGTTTTTT. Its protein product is CAWSHPAAGGTGELFF.

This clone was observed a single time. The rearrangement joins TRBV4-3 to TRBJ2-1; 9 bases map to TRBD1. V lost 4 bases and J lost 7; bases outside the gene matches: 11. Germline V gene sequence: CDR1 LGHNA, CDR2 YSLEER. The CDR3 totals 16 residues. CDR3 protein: CASSRGDRTGVNEQFF. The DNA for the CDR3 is TGCGCCAGCAGCCGAGGCGACCGGACAGGGGTGAATGAGCAGTTCTTC.

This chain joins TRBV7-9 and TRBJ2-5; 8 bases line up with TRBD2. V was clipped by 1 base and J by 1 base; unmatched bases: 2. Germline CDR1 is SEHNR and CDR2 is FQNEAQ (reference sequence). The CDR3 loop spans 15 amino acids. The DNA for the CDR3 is TGTGCCAGCAGCTTAGGAGCGGGGGCCCAAGAGACCCAGTACTTC. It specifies CASSLGAGAQETQYF.

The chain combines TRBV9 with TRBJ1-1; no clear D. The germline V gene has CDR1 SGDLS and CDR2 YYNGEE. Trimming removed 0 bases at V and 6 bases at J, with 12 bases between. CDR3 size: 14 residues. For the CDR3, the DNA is TGTGCCAGCAGCGTAGACTCGGGCCGGGCTGAAGCTTTCTTT. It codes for CASSVDSGRAEAFF. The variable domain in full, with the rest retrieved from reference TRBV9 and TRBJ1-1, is DSGVTQTPKHLITATGQRVTLRCSPRSGDLSVYWYQQSLDQGLQFLIQYYNGEERAKGNILERFSAQQFPDLHSELNLSSLELGDSALYFCASSVDSGRAEAFFGQGTRLTVV.

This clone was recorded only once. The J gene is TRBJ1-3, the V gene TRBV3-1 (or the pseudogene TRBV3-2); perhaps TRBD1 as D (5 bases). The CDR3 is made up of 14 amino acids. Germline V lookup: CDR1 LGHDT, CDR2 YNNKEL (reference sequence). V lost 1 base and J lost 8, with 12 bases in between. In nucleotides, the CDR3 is TGTGCCAGCAGCCAAGGATGGGGGGAATACACCATATATTTT. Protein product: CASSQGWGEYTIYF.

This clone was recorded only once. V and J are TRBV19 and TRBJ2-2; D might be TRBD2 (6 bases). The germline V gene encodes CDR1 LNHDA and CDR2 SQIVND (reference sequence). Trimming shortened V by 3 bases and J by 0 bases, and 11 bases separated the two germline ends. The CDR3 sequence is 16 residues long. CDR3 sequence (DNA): TGTGCCAGTAGTATTCGGCGGGACTCGAACACCGGGGAGCTGTTTTTT. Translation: CASSIRRDSNTGELFF.

CDR3 coding DNA: TGTGCCAGCAGTGACCGGTCGAATTCACCCCTCCACTTT. Its translation is CASSDRSNSPLHF. The chain recombines TRBV25-1 with TRBJ1-6; unclear D gene. Germline-derived CDR1 and CDR2 are MGHDK and SYGVNS. Trimming stripped 3 bases from V and 7 bases from J, with 7 bases between. The CDR3 is made up of 13 amino acids.

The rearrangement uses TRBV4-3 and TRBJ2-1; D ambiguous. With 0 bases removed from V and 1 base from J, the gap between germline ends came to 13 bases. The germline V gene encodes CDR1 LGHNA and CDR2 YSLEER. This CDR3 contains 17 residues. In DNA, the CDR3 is TGCGCCAGCAGCCAAGAAGCCCAGCGTGCGTCCTACAATGAGCAGTTCTTC. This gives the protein CASSQEAQRASYNEQFF.

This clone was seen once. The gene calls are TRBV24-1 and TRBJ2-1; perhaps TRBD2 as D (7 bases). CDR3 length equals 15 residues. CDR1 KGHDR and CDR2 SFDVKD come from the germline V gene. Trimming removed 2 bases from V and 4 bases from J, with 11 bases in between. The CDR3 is CATSDWGGAYNEQFF. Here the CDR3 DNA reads TGTGCCACCAGTGATTGGGGGGGGGCGTACAATGAGCAGTTCTTC.

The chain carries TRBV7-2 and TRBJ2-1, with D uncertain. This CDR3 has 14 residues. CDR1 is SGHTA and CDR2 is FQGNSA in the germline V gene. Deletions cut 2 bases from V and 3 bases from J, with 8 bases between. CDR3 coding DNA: TGTGCCAGCAGCTTAAAGGCTAGCTACAATGAGCAGTTCTTC. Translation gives CASSLKASYNEQFF.

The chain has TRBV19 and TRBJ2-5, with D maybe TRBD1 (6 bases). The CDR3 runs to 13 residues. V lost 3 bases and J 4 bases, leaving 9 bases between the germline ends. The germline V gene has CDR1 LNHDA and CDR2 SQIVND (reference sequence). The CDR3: CASSMDRRETQYF. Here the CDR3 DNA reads TGTGCCAGTAGTATGGACAGACGAGAGACCCAGTACTTC.

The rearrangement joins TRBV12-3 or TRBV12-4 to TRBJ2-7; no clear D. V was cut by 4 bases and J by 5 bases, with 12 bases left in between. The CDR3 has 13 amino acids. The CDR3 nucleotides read TGTGCCAGCAGTTCCAGGTCTGGGAACGAGCAGTACTTC. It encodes CASSSRSGNEQYF.

The CDR3: CASSEGTPEKLFF. The CDR3 region has the DNA TGTGCCAGCAGTGAAGGGACACCAGAAAAACTGTTTTTT. This chain connects TRBV2 to TRBJ1-4; weak D call: TRBD1 (5 bases). Looked up from germline, CDR1 is SNHLY and CDR2 is FYNNEI. This CDR3 spans 13 amino acids. The V end was cut by 1 base, the J end by 8 bases, with 8 bases between.